These 10 T cell receptor beta chains originate from one sample sequenced in a study of CD8+CD57+ T cells in acquired aplastic anemia. The authors sequenced patients whose flow cytometry had shown CD8+CD57+ cell expansion. TCR beta VDJ and CDR3 were profiled, and genomic DNA was the template. TCRdb reprocessed the reads via MiXCR and lists one record per CDR3 protein. Of nearly 60,000 distinct CDR3 sequences listed, roughly 60% are singletons. Sequenced sample: sorted CD4+, CD8+, or CD8+CD57+ T cells (not recorded which) from PBMCs. Receptor source: a human donor with aplastic anemia.

This clonotype counts as medium-sized. CDR3 sequence reads: CASSLGTGNSPLHF. The CDR3 region has the DNA TGTGCCAGCAGCTTAGGGACAGGGAATTCACCCCTCCACTTT. J is TRBJ1-6 and V is TRBV11-2, with TRBD1 matching over 8 bases. CDR1 is SGHAT, CDR2 FQNNGV, per germline. V dropped 1 base and J dropped 7; count of bases not matched to a gene: 0. The CDR3 length is 14 residues.

This clonotype was recorded once. The chain uses TRBV2 and TRBJ2-1; no firm D call. There are 15 residues in the CDR3. Trimming removed 5 bases at V and 3 bases at J, with 14 bases between. CDR1 is SNHLY, CDR2 FYNNEI, per germline. The CDR3 coding sequence is TGTGCCAGCAGTTCTTCTGGGCGGATCTACAATGAGCAGTTCTTC. Protein: CASSSSGRIYNEQFF.

The CDR3 loop reads CAISEKGELVEQYF. The CDR3 DNA follows: TGTGCCATCAGTGAGAAAGGGGAATTGGTCGAGCAGTACTTC. This rearrangement joins TRBV10-3 to TRBJ2-7, with D tentatively TRBD1 (5 bases). The V gene's germline CDR1 is ENHRY and CDR2 SYGVKD. The CDR3 consists of 14 residues. Deletions cut 2 bases from V and 6 bases from J, with 14 bases between.

As to this clonotype: It is likely a read error, because the conserved phenylalanine at the end of the CDR3 is missing. The chain carries TRBV4-2 and TRBJ1-1; 7 bases agree with TRBD1. Germline-derived CDR1 and CDR2 are LGHNA and YNFKEQ. This CDR3 is built from 18 residues. V lost 2 bases, J lost 3 bases, and 15 bases stayed unmatched. The CDR3 spells CASSQREGTVLEDTEAFS. CDR3 sequence (DNA): TGTGCCAGCAGCCAACGGGAGGGGACAGTCCTAGAGGACACTGAAGCTTTCTCT.

The V and J genes are TRBV29-1 and TRBJ1-2; TRBD1 aligns across 8 bases. V was pared by 5 bases and J by 5 bases, with 13 bases of the junction left unmatched. This CDR3 comprises 15 residues. Germline loops: CDR1 SQVTM, CDR2 ANQGSEA. The CDR3 DNA follows: TGCAGCGTTCAATACAGGGGGAACGTAGAGTATGGCTACACCTTC. Translated, it gives CSVQYRGNVEYGYTF. Full variable domain (rest looked up from reference TRBV29-1 and TRBJ1-2): SAVISQKPSRDICQRGTSLTIQCQVDSQVTMMFWYRQQPGQSLTLIATANQGSEATYESGFVIDKFPISRPNLTFSTLTVSNMSPEDSSIYLCSVQYRGNVEYGYTFGSGTRLTVV.

This chain joins TRBV10-3 and TRBJ2-1; D is perhaps TRBD2 (5 bases). The V and J ends lost 2 bases and 9 bases respectively, with 11 bases between them. The CDR3 length is 13 residues. CDR1 is ENHRY, CDR2 SYGVKD, per germline. CDR3 loop: CAISEEHGGEQFF. The CDR3 coding sequence is TGTGCCATCAGTGAGGAACATGGAGGTGAGCAGTTCTTC.

In its sample, this clonotype was seen many times. The rearrangement joins TRBV11-2 to TRBJ2-1; 7 bases line up with TRBD2. V was clipped by 5 bases and J by 0 bases; unmatched bases: 7. The CDR3 is 16 residues long. CDR1 and CDR2 (germline): SGHAT, FQNNGV. Here the CDR3 reads CASSGRGGLSYNEQFF. CDR3 sequence (DNA): TGTGCCAGCAGCGGTCGCGGGGGTCTCTCCTACAATGAGCAGTTCTTC.

The chain carries TRBV2 and TRBJ1-5; D is perhaps TRBD1 (5 bases). Germline V gene sequence: CDR1 SNHLY, CDR2 FYNNEI. V was clipped by 7 bases and J by 7 bases, with 14 bases between them. CDR3 length equals 13 residues. DNA for the CDR3: TGTGCCAGCACTAGGGACCCGGAGCAGCCCCAGCATTTT. This encodes CASTRDPEQPQHF.

This clonotype was picked up many times. V and J are TRBV28 and TRBJ1-1, with D possibly TRBD1 on 5 matching bases. The CDR3 is made up of 14 amino acids. Per germline, CDR1 MDHEN and CDR2 SYDVKM. Trimming took off 4 bases at V and 4 bases at J, with 13 bases between the two ends. For the CDR3, the DNA is TGTGCCAGCAGTTGGGACGGCGAGAGCACTGAAGCTTTCTTT. Protein sequence: CASSWDGESTEAFF.

The genes are TRBV7-9 and TRBJ2-7; D remains unclear. V was trimmed by 6 bases and J by 2 bases, leaving 8 bases between them. Germline values: CDR1 SEHNR, CDR2 FQNEAQ (reference sequence). This CDR3 comprises 12 residues. The CDR3 DNA follows: TGTGCCAGCAGAGACGCGCCCTACGAGCAGTACTTC. Translation gives CASRDAPYEQYF.